Below are 15 T cell receptor beta chains sequenced from a single sample in a study of blood T cells in healthy people across ages. For the second PCR, which ran for about 6 to 11 cycles, a sample-barcoded 5' primer and a J-beta primer mix were used. MiXCR, applied by TCRdb to the 5' RACE reads, yields one record per CDR3 protein. The sample has some 640,000 distinct CDR3 sequences, around 31% seen once; the top ten hold around 16%. The sequenced sample was blood. The receptors stem from an elderly woman in good health.

This clonotype rates as medium-sized (0.01 to 0.1%). The chain combines TRBV9 with TRBJ2-1; 13 bases are shared with TRBD2. The CDR3 length is 16 residues. J lost 5 bases, V lost 4 bases, and 6 bases had no gene match. Looked up from germline, CDR1 is SGDLS and CDR2 is YYNGEE. CDR3 region: CASSTRTSGGNNEQFF. In nucleotides, the CDR3 is TGTGCCAGCAGCACCCGGACTAGCGGGGGCAACAATGAGCAGTTCTTC.

At least ten counts were recorded for this clonotype. V and J are TRBV28 and TRBJ1-2, with D possibly matching TRBD1 (5 bases). Per germline, CDR1 MDHEN and CDR2 SYDVKM. V was clipped by 5 bases and J by 6 bases, with 13 bases between them. The CDR3 totals 13 residues. The CDR3 protein is CASSSRVSDGYTF. The CDR3, as DNA: TGTGCCAGCAGTAGCAGGGTTTCGGATGGCTACACCTTC.

The chain joins TRBV20-1 to TRBJ2-5, with D perhaps TRBD1 (6 bases). TRBJ2-7 explains the end of the DNA better; the J call may be wrong. The CDR3 loop spans 11 amino acids. Germline V CDR1 and CDR2: DFQATT, SNEGSKA (reference sequence). The CDR3 is CSAIRGAEQYF. The CDR3 DNA follows: TGCAGTGCCATCAGGGGAGCCGAGCAGTACTTC.

This clonotype was seen ten or more times. The chain links TRBV29-1 to TRBJ1-2; 9 bases agree with TRBD1. Germline V gene lookup returns CDR1 SQVTM and CDR2 ANQGSEA. The CDR3 is made up of 11 amino acids. The junction had 0 bases not matched to a gene; V was cut back by 4 bases and J by 6 bases. The CDR3 loop reads CSVGQGDGYTF. CDR3 nucleotides: TGCAGCGTTGGACAGGGGGATGGCTACACCTTC.

This clonotype came up once. This chain uses TRBV7-6 with TRBJ1-5; D might be TRBD1 (6 bases). V gave up 1 base and J gave up 1 base, with 8 bases separating them. The CDR3 length is 15 residues. The germline gives CDR1 SGHVS, CDR2 FNYEAQ. The CDR3 reads CASSLETGSNQPQHF. CDR3 coding DNA: TGTGCCAGCAGCTTAGAGACAGGAAGCAATCAGCCCCAGCATTTT. Looking up the rest from reference TRBV7-6 and TRBJ1-5 gives the full variable domain: GAGVSQSPRYKVTKRGQDVALRCDPISGHVSLYWYRQALGQGPEFLTYFNYEAQQDKSGLPNDRFSAERPEGSISTLTIQRTEQRDSAMYRCASSLETGSNQPQHFGDGTRLSIL.

This clonotype came up many times. V and J are TRBV7-2 and TRBJ2-2, with D possibly being TRBD1 (5 bases). Per germline, CDR1 SGHTA and CDR2 FQGNSA. The CDR3 runs 13 residues. The germline V and J ends were trimmed by 5 bases and 2 bases, with 6 bases remaining between them. CDR3 protein: CASSDRNTGELFF. The DNA for the CDR3 is TGTGCCAGCAGCGACAGAAACACCGGGGAGCTGTTTTTT.

This clonotype appeared many times. The V gene is TRBV6-2 or TRBV6-3, the J gene TRBJ2-1; TRBD2 is a possible D gene (6 bases). CDR3 size: 17 residues. Germline CDR1 and CDR2: MNHEY and SVGEGT. V dropped 2 bases and J dropped 1 base, with 15 bases sitting between them. Here the CDR3 reads CASSYSLAPPSYNEQFF. The CDR3 coding sequence is TGTGCCAGCAGTTACAGCCTAGCGCCTCCTTCCTACAATGAGCAGTTCTTC.

This clonotype was picked up many times. V usage is TRBV3-1 and J usage is TRBJ2-3; D is perhaps TRBD2 (6 bases). This CDR3 contains 15 residues. Germline V gene data show CDR1 as LGHDT and CDR2 as YNNKEL (reference sequence). The ends were cut back, 4 bases at V and 3 bases at J, with 14 bases in the middle. CDR3 sequence reads: CASSLVAGRTDTQYF. The CDR3 nucleotides read TGTGCCAGCAGCCTCGTGGCAGGGAGGACAGATACGCAGTATTTT.

To note about this clonotype: Given a much more abundant clone one base away, this may be a read error. CDR3 DNA: TGCAGTGCTACCCAGGGGTCCTACGGGCAGTACTTC. As protein: CSATQGSYGQYF. V is TRBV20-1 and J is TRBJ2-7; a weak D match, TRBD1 (6 bases). CDR1 DFQATT and CDR2 SNEGSKA come from the germline V gene (reference sequence). The CDR3 loop spans 12 amino acids.

This sequence joins TRBV28 and TRBJ1-4, with D maybe TRBD1 (6 bases). This CDR3 has 13 residues. V was pared by 8 bases and J by 5 bases, with 12 bases between. In germline, CDR1 is MDHEN, CDR2 SYDVKM. CDR3 protein: CASYSGANEKLFF. The CDR3, as DNA: TGTGCCAGCTACTCGGGGGCCAATGAAAAACTGTTTTTT.

V is TRBV12-3 or TRBV12-4 and J is TRBJ2-2; D is possibly TRBD1 (6 bases). The CDR3 runs 16 residues. The V end was cut by 8 bases, the J end by 1 base, with 17 bases between. The CDR3 spells CASRGQGLKNTGELFF. CDR3 nucleotides: TGTGCCAGCCGTGGCCAGGGGCTAAAGAACACCGGGGAGCTGTTTTTT.

This rearrangement joins TRBV15 to TRBJ2-7, with 10 nucleotides matching TRBD2. CDR3 size: 12 residues. CDR1 is LNHNV and CDR2 is YYDKDF in the germline V gene (reference sequence). V shed 8 bases and J 3 bases; nucleotides not matched to a gene: 1. This CDR3 reads CATGLADYEQYF. In nucleotides, the CDR3 is TGTGCCACCGGACTAGCGGACTACGAGCAGTACTTC.

The chain joins TRBV7-9 to TRBJ2-3, with 9 positions matching TRBD1. Germline CDR1 reads SEHNR; CDR2 reads FQNEAQ (reference sequence). With 4 bases clipped from V and 4 bases from J, the junction kept 12 bases outside the gene matches. The CDR3 runs to 17 residues. The CDR3 nucleotides are TGTGCCAGCAGCTCCCCTCTCGGACAGGGGAGCCCAGATACGCAGTATTTT. Translation: CASSSPLGQGSPDTQYF.

The CDR3 loop is CSAHFNEQFF. The DNA for the CDR3 is TGCAGTGCTCACTTCAATGAGCAGTTCTTC. The chain is built from TRBV20-1 and TRBJ2-1; D uncertain. The V end lost 5 bases, the J end lost 6 bases, and 5 bases lay between the germline ends. The CDR3 consists of 10 residues. CDR1 DFQATT and CDR2 SNEGSKA come from the germline V gene (reference sequence).

The chain links TRBV5-1 to TRBJ1-4; unclear D gene. The CDR3 has 16 residues. Per germline, CDR1 SGHRS and CDR2 YFSETQ. Between the trimmed V and J ends, which lost 2 bases and 0 bases, there was a span of 11 bases. The CDR3 DNA is TGCGCCAGCAGCTTTTCCAGGTTGGCAACTAATGAAAAACTGTTTTTT. Translating it yields CASSFSRLATNEKLFF. Full variable domain (rest looked up from reference TRBV5-1 and TRBJ1-4): KAGVTQTPRYLIKTRGQQVTLSCSPISGHRSVSWYQQTPGQGLQFLFEYFSETQRNKGNFPGRFSGRQFSNSRSEMNVSTLELGDSALYLCASSFSRLATNEKLFFGSGTQLSVL.